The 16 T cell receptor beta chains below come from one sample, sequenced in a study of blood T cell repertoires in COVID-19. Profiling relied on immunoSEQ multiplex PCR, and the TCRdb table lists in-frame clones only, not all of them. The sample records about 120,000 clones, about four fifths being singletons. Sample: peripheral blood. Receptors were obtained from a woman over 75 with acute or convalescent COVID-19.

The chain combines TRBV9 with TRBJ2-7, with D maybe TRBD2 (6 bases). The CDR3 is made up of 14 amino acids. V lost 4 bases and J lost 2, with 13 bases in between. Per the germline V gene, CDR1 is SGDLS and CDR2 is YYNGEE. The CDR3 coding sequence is TGTGCCAGCAGCACGCGGGACGAAACCTACGAGCAGTACTTC. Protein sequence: CASSTRDETYEQYF.

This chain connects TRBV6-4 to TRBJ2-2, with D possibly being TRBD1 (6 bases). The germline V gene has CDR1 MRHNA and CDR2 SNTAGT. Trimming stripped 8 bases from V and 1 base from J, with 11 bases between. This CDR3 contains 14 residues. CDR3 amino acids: CASRGQMNTGELFF. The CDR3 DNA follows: TGTGCCAGCCGGGGACAAATGAACACCGGGGAGCTGTTTTTT.

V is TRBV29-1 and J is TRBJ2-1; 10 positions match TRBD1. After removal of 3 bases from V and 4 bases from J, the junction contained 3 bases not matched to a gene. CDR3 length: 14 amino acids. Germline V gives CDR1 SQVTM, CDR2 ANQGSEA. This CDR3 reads CSVERQGAYNEQFF. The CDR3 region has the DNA TGCAGCGTTGAGAGACAGGGGGCGTACAATGAGCAGTTCTTC.

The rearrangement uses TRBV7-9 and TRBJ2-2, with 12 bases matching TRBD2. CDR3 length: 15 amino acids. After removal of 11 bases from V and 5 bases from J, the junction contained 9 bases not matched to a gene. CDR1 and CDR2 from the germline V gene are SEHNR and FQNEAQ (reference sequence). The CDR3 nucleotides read TGTGCCTTAGCCCCAGGACTAGCGGGGACCGGGGAGCTGTTTTTT. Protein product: CALAPGLAGTGELFF.

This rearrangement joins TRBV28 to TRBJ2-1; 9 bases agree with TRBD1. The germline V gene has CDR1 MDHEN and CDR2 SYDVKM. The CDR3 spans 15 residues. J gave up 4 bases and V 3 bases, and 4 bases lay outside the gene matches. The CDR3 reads CASSFVGQGYNEQFF. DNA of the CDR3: TGTGCCAGCAGTTTTGTGGGACAGGGATACAATGAGCAGTTCTTC.

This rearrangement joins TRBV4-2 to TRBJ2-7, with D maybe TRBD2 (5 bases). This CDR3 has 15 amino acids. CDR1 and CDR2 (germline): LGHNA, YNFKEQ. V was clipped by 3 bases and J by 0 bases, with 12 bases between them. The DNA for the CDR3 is TGTGCCAGCAGCCAGGAAAACGGACTCTCCTACGAGCAGTACTTC. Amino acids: CASSQENGLSYEQYF.

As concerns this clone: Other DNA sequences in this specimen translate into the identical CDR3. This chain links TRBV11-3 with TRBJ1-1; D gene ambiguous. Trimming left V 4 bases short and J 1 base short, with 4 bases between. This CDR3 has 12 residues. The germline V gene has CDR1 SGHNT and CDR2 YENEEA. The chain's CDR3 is CASSSGNTEAFF. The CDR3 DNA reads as TGTGCCAGCAGCTCAGGGAACACTGAAGCTTTCTTT.

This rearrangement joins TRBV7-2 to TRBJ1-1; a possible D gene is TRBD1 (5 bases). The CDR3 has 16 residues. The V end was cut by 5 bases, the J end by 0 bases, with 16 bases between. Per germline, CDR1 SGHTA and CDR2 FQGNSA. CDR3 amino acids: CASSPWGGGVNTEAFF. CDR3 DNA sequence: TGTGCCAGCAGCCCCTGGGGGGGAGGAGTGAACACTGAAGCTTTCTTT.

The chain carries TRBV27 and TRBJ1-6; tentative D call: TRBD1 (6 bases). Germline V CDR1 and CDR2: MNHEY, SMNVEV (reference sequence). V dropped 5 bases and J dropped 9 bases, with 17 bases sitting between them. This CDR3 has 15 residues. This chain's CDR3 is CASSPPPGGSSPLHF. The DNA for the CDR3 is TGTGCCAGCAGTCCTCCCCCGGGGGGCTCTTCACCCCTCCACTTT.

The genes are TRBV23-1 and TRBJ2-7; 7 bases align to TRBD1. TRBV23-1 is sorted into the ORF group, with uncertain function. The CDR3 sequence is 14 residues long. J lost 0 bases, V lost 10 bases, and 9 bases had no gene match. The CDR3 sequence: CAIHSTGSSYEQYF. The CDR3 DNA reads TGCGCCATCCACTCGACAGGGAGCTCCTACGAGCAGTACTTC.

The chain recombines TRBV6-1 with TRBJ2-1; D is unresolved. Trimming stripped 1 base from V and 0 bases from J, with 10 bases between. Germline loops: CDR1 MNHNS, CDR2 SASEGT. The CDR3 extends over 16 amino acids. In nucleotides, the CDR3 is TGTGCCAGCAGTGAAGAACACCCTTTCTCCTACAATGAGCAGTTCTTC. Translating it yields CASSEEHPFSYNEQFF.

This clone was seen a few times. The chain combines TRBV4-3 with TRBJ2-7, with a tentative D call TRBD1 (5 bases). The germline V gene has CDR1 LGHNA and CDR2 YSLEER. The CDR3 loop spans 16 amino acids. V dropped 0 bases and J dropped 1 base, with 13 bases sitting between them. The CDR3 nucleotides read TGCGCCAGCAGCCAAGAGTGGAACAGGCCGTCCTACGAGCAGTACTTC. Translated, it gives CASSQEWNRPSYEQYF.

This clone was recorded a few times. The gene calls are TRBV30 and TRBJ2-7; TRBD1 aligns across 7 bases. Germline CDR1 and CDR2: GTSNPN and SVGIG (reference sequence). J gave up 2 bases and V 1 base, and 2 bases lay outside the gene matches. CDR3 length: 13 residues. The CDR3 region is CAWSGRGTYEQYF. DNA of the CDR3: TGTGCCTGGAGTGGCAGGGGGACCTACGAGCAGTACTTC.

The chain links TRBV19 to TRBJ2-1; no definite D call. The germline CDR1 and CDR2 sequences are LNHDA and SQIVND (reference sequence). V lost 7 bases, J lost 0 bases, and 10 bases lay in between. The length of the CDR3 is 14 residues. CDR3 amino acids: CASKEDPSYNEQFF. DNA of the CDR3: TGTGCCAGTAAAGAGGATCCCTCCTACAATGAGCAGTTCTTC.

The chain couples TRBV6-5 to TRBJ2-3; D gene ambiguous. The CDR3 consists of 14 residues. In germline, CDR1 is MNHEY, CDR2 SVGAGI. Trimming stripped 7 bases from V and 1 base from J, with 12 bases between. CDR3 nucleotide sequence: TGTGCCAGCACCCTCGGGTGGGGCACAGATACGCAGTATTTT. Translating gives CASTLGWGTDTQYF.

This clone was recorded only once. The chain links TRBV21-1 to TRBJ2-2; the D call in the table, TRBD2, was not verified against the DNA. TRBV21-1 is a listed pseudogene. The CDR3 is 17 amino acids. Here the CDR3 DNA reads TGTGCCAGCCCCTTCATGGAGCAGTTCGCGAACACCGGGGAGCTGTTTTTT. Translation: CASPFMEQFANTGELFF.